These 7 T cell receptor beta chains came from one sample sequenced in a study of vaccination and CD4 T cells after COVID-19 (dated by TCRdb to the early 2020s). Their antigens are not known. Explained via the paper, the treatment or condition label denotes: roughly nine-day PBMC culture with coronavirus spike peptide pools or control peptides (ViraFEST assay). Library preparation used PCR. The sequencer listed for this sample is Illumina iSeq 100. DNA from cultured CD4+ T cells was subjected to TCR sequencing with the Oncomine TCR Beta short-read assay at the Johns Hopkins FTIC core. TCRdb trimmed public reads at Q25 via fastp, called clones via MiXCR and kept in-frame beta chains. For every CDR3 protein sequence, its rows merge into one entry that carries the most common genes and DNA. The sample contains about 15,000 distinct CDR3 sequences, about 40% of them found a single time. 20% to 25% of the sample goes to the ten largest clones.

Sequencing was done on a sample of cultured CD4+ T cells from blood. These receptor sequences come from a human donor with COVID-19.

This chain joins TRBV6-2 or TRBV6-3 and TRBJ2-3, with 9 positions matching TRBD2. V lost 2 bases, J lost 2 bases, and 11 bases stayed unmatched. The germline V gene has CDR1 MNHEY and CDR2 SVGEGT. The CDR3 sequence is 18 residues long. The CDR3 loop is CASSYDQSGGRNTDTQYF. CDR3 DNA sequence: TGTGCCAGCAGTTACGATCAGAGCGGGGGGCGGAACACAGATACGCAGTATTTT.

The chain recombines TRBV7-9 with TRBJ2-3; D unresolved. Looked up from germline, CDR1 is SEHNR and CDR2 is FQNEAQ (reference sequence). This CDR3 is built from 14 residues. Trimming left V 6 bases short and J 0 bases short, with 10 bases between. In nucleotides, the CDR3 is TGTGCCAGCAGTTCTCTCGGTAGCACAGATACGCAGTATTTT. Translation: CASSSLGSTDTQYF.

The V call is TRBV14, the J call TRBJ1-1, with D unclear. V lost 3 bases and J lost 0, with 5 bases in between. The CDR3 spans 13 residues. Germline assignment: CDR1 SGHDN and CDR2 FVKESK. For the CDR3, the DNA is TGTGCCAGCAGCCAGGGCATGAACACTGAAGCTTTCTTT. Translated: CASSQGMNTEAFF.

The genes are TRBV28 and TRBJ1-1; D perhaps matches TRBD1 (5 bases). Between the trimmed V and J ends, which lost 7 bases and 0 bases, there was a span of 18 bases. The CDR3 spans 16 residues. Germline V CDR1 and CDR2: MDHEN, SYDVKM. DNA for the CDR3: TGTGCCAGCAAACAGGCCCGGTCCAGGATGAACACTGAAGCTTTCTTT. It encodes CASKQARSRMNTEAFF. The full variable domain, with the rest looked up from reference TRBV28 and TRBJ1-1, is DVKVTQSSRYLVKRTGEKVFLECVQDMDHENMFWYRQDPGLGLRLIYFSYDVKMKEKGDIPEGYSVSREKKERFSLILESASTNQTSMYLCASKQARSRMNTEAFFGQGTRLTVV.

By share, this clonotype ranks as medium-sized (0.01 to 0.1%). J is TRBJ1-1 and V is TRBV27; D remains ambiguous. The CDR3 has 13 residues. Trimming left V 3 bases short and J 3 bases short, with 8 bases between. Germline CDR1 reads MNHEY; CDR2 reads SMNVEV (reference sequence). The CDR3 region has the DNA TGTGCCAGCAGTTTTACCCGGGACACTGAAGCTTTCTTT. This sequence encodes CASSFTRDTEAFF.

The chain carries TRBV29-1 and TRBJ1-1, with 12 nucleotides matching TRBD1. Germline V lookup: CDR1 SQVTM, CDR2 ANQGSEA. J gave up 5 bases and V 6 bases, and 4 bases lay outside the gene matches. The CDR3 is made up of 13 amino acids. CDR3 DNA sequence: TGCAGCGTGGGACAGGGGGCAGTTACTGAAGCTTTCTTT. Its translation is CSVGQGAVTEAFF.

This clonotype was seen a few times. The rearrangement joins TRBV7-9 to TRBJ2-7, with TRBD1 matching 10 bases. CDR3 length: 14 residues. Trimming removed 4 bases from V and 4 bases from J; junction bases left unmatched: 4. Germline CDR1 and CDR2: SEHNR and FQNEAQ (reference sequence). The DNA of the CDR3 is TGTGCCAGCAGCTCGACAGGGGGCGATTACGAGCAGTACTTC. Its protein product is CASSSTGGDYEQYF.